These 20 T cell receptor beta chains originate from one sample sequenced in a study of beta chain features in type 1 diabetes. Of the isolated RNA, all was reverse transcribed, and so the sequenced material was expressed TCRB transcripts. Method: immunoSEQ multiplex PCR; TCRdb's copy keeps in-frame clones and lacks some. The sample shows about 350,000 clones, around a fifth of them seen only once. What was sequenced was naive CD4+ T cells from blood. The receptors here all came from a woman aged 18 to 35 in good health.

The rearrangement joins TRBV30 to TRBJ1-5, with 9 bases identical to TRBD1. Trimming cost V 0 bases and J 8 bases; bases outside gene matches: 5. Germline V gives CDR1 GTSNPN, CDR2 SVGIG (reference sequence). The CDR3 covers 14 residues. CDR3 in amino acids: CAWSVQGAPEPQHF. As DNA, the CDR3 is TGTGCCTGGAGTGTACAGGGGGCCCCTGAGCCCCAGCATTTT.

V and J are TRBV9 and TRBJ1-1; unclear D gene. The CDR3 loop spans 14 amino acids. Between the trimmed V and J ends, which lost 0 bases and 11 bases, there was a span of 17 bases. Germline CDR1 SGDLS, CDR2 YYNGEE. This chain's CDR3 is CASSVEEGSVEAFF. DNA for the CDR3: TGTGCCAGCAGCGTAGAAGAGGGTTCGGTCGAGGCTTTCTTT.

This clone was observed a handful of times. Written as DNA, the CDR3 is TGCGCCAGCCGGGCGGGGGTAACGGATGGCTACACCTTC. It is translated as CASRAGVTDGYTF. The chain carries TRBV5-1 and TRBJ1-2; weak D call: TRBD1 (5 bases). The CDR3 has 13 amino acids. Trimming shortened V by 7 bases and J by 6 bases, and 16 bases separated the two germline ends. CDR1 SGHRS and CDR2 YFSETQ come from the germline V gene.

This clone was seen more than once but under ten times. The chain employs TRBV6-5 and TRBJ2-1; the match to TRBD1 covers 8 bases. Trimming at V came to 0 bases and at J to 3 bases, leaving 4 bases not matched to a gene. Germline V gene sequence: CDR1 MNHEY, CDR2 SVGAGI. The CDR3 is 16 residues long. The CDR3 bases are TGTGCCAGCAGTTACTCCGGGACAGGAGACTACAATGAGCAGTTCTTC. It specifies CASSYSGTGDYNEQFF.

V and J are TRBV2 and TRBJ2-6; no reliable D call. CDR3 size: 13 residues. Deletions cut 6 bases from V and 1 base from J, with 4 bases between. Germline V gene sequence: CDR1 SNHLY, CDR2 FYNNEI. The CDR3 here is CASSGSGANVLTF. Here the CDR3 DNA reads TGTGCCAGCAGCGGTTCTGGGGCCAACGTCCTGACTTTC.

This chain uses TRBV29-1 with TRBJ2-2; D might be TRBD1 (6 bases). The CDR3 totals 15 residues. Germline V CDR1 and CDR2: SQVTM, ANQGSEA. The V gene lost 3 bases and the J gene lost 4 bases, with 15 bases spanning the gap. The CDR3 bases are TGCAGCGTTGACTGGAGTTTCAGGGGCACCGGGGAGCTGTTTTTT. Its translation is CSVDWSFRGTGELFF.

This clone showed up just a few times. As DNA, the CDR3 is TGCGCCAGCAGCCATCCGACAGGGTTCGAAGAGCAGTACTTC. This encodes CASSHPTGFEEQYF. This chain links TRBV4-1 with TRBJ2-7; 7 bases align to TRBD1. After removal of 3 bases from V and 7 bases from J, the junction contained 9 bases not matched to a gene. Germline V CDR1 and CDR2: MGHRA, YSYEKL. This CDR3 contains 14 residues.

This clone occurred a few times. V usage is TRBV4-1 and J usage is TRBJ1-2, with 7 nucleotides matching TRBD1. The CDR3 spans 14 residues. The germline gives CDR1 MGHRA, CDR2 YSYEKL. V lost 0 bases, J lost 6 bases, and 4 bases stayed unmatched. CDR3 in DNA: TGCGCCAGCAGCCAAGACTACAGGGGAAATGGCTACACCTTC. Its translation is CASSQDYRGNGYTF.

This clone showed up just a few times. The chain couples TRBV27 to TRBJ2-7; 8 bases agree with TRBD2. Germline lookup yields CDR1 MNHEY and CDR2 SMNVEV (reference sequence). The CDR3 has 16 residues. Trimming took 6 bases from V and 0 from J; bases not matched to a gene: 10. CDR3 sequence: CASSVHGTSLSYEQYF. CDR3 nucleotide sequence: TGTGCCAGCAGCGTCCACGGGACTAGTCTCTCCTACGAGCAGTACTTC.

The chain links TRBV18 to TRBJ2-7; 7 positions match TRBD1. V trimming: 3 bases; J trimming: 6 bases; junction bases outside the gene matches: 11. There are 15 residues in the CDR3. Looked up from germline, CDR1 is KGHSH and CDR2 is LQKENI. The CDR3 here is CASSPRQGFSPEQYF. For the CDR3, the DNA is TGTGCCAGCTCACCCAGACAGGGATTCTCTCCCGAGCAGTACTTC.

This clone was detected only a few times. This sequence joins TRBV5-4 and TRBJ2-5; TRBD2 matches at 13 bases. V lost 3 bases to trimming and J lost 4 bases; unmatched junction nucleotides: 9. The germline CDR1 and CDR2 sequences are SGHNT and YYREEE (reference sequence). The CDR3 loop spans 17 amino acids. The DNA of the CDR3 is TGTGCCAGCAGCTCCCCTGGACTAGCGGGAGCGTCAGAGACCCAGTACTTC. Translated: CASSSPGLAGASETQYF.

This clone has a handful of counts. The gene calls are TRBV23-1 and TRBJ2-7; 8 nucleotides match TRBD2. TRBV23-1 is identified as an open reading frame with a role that is uncertain. The V gene end was trimmed by 6 bases and the J gene end by 0 bases; junction bases not matched to a gene: 4. CDR3 length equals 14 residues. This CDR3 is CASSRLAISYEQYF. CDR3 sequence (DNA): TGCGCCAGCAGCCGACTAGCGATCTCCTACGAGCAGTACTTC.

This clone occurred a few times. This chain links TRBV5-4 with TRBJ2-5; TRBD2 matches 8 bases. The CDR3 has 14 residues. V trimming: 2 bases; J trimming: 5 bases; junction bases outside the gene matches: 5. Looked up from germline, CDR1 is SGHNT and CDR2 is YYREEE (reference sequence). The CDR3 DNA is TGTGCCAGCAGCTTCGCGGGGGGAGGGGAGACCCAGTACTTC. This translates into CASSFAGGGETQYF.

In this sample, this clone turned up a few times. This CDR3 is also generated by other DNA sequences in the sample. The CDR3 is CASSRRQGSYEQYF. The CDR3 DNA sequence: TGTGCCAGCAGCCGACGGCAGGGCTCCTACGAGCAGTACTTC. The chain carries TRBV13 and TRBJ2-7; TRBD1 might be the D (5 bases). This CDR3 is built from 14 residues. The V end lost 5 bases, the J end lost 0 bases, and 11 bases lay between the germline ends. Germline CDR1 reads PRHDT; CDR2 reads FYEKMQ (reference sequence).

The V call is TRBV5-4, the J call TRBJ2-1, with 8 bases matching TRBD1. The CDR3 length is 15 residues. CDR1 and CDR2 (germline): SGHNT, YYREEE (reference sequence). J lost 5 bases, V lost 5 bases, and 9 bases had no gene match. The CDR3 DNA reads TGTGCCAGCAGGGAAGCGGACAGGGTAGACAATGAGCAGTTCTTC. This encodes CASREADRVDNEQFF.

In its sample, this clone was seen a few times. The gene calls are TRBV10-3 and TRBJ2-7, with a tentative D call TRBD1 (6 bases). Germline V gene lookup returns CDR1 ENHRY and CDR2 SYGVKD. V lost 4 bases and J lost 3, with 13 bases in between. This CDR3 comprises 14 residues. The CDR3 reads CAISGPGQSYEQYF. In DNA form, the CDR3 reads TGTGCCATCAGTGGCCCGGGACAAAGCTACGAGCAGTACTTC.

This chain connects TRBV5-1 to TRBJ1-2; 9 nucleotides align to TRBD1. The CDR3 loop spans 15 amino acids. Germline V lookup: CDR1 SGHRS, CDR2 YFSETQ. Trimming took 4 bases from V and 8 from J; bases not matched to a gene: 12. The CDR3 reads CASSPTTGGSDGYTF. DNA of the CDR3: TGCGCCAGCAGCCCTACGACAGGGGGGTCTGACGGCTACACCTTC.

The rearrangement links TRBV11-2 to TRBJ1-1; 7 nucleotides line up with TRBD1. The CDR3 totals 12 residues. V was pared by 5 bases and J by 6 bases, with 3 bases of the junction left unmatched. CDR1 and CDR2 (germline): SGHAT, FQNNGV. In DNA, the CDR3 is TGTGCCAGCAGCCGAGACAGGGCTGAAGCTTTCTTT. This sequence encodes CASSRDRAEAFF.

This clone has just a few counts. This sequence joins TRBV5-4 and TRBJ2-2; TRBD2 matches at 13 bases. Germline V gene data show CDR1 as SGHNT and CDR2 as YYREEE (reference sequence). V was clipped by 4 bases and J by 6 bases; unmatched bases: 9. CDR3 length: 17 residues. As DNA, the CDR3 is TGTGCCAGCAGCACGAACTTAGGACTAGCGGGAGCCGGGGAGCTGTTTTTT. Translated, it gives CASSTNLGLAGAGELFF.

V and J are TRBV6-5 and TRBJ2-5; D gene unclear. Looked up from germline, CDR1 is MNHEY and CDR2 is SVGAGI. This CDR3 has 14 residues. Trimming cost V 0 bases and J 1 base, with 6 bases left between them. This CDR3 is CASSYSGSQETQYF. DNA for the CDR3: TGTGCCAGCAGTTACTCGGGCAGCCAAGAGACCCAGTACTTC.